This is a list of T cell receptor beta chains from one sample in a study of shared clonotypes between healthy human individuals. The table came from immunoSEQ multiplex PCR; TCRdb's copy has only in-frame clones and leaves some out. The sample shows about 2.3 million clones, 80% to 95% of them seen only once. The sample consisted of naive CD4+ T cells from PBMCs. These receptors were obtained from a young man in good health. Some clones in this sample may be carry-over from other donors' samples. CDR3s leave out the opening cysteine and the closing phenylalanine or tryptophan. Fields, in order: CDR3 protein, V gene.

cdr3_aa: ASSGTGAKNIQY; v_call: TRBV5-1
cdr3_aa: ASSQAPIGLARIRGANVLT; v_call: TRBV4-1
cdr3_aa: AIAGQGNNYEQY; v_call: TRBV28
cdr3_aa: ASSIKETQY; v_call: TRBV5-1
cdr3_aa: ASSPLPPSGRQTYNEQF; v_call: TRBV4-1
cdr3_aa: ASSLLSGQGSYGYT; v_call: TRBV7-9
cdr3_aa: AWSPLAGPYNEQF; v_call: TRBV30
cdr3_aa: ASSQIPGVWTGGGGYT; v_call: TRBV4-1
cdr3_aa: ASSPQTNTEAF; v_call: TRBV18
cdr3_aa: ASSLGNRDTQY; v_call: TRBV11-2
cdr3_aa: ASSSGPQASEQY; v_call: TRBV27
cdr3_aa: ASSFRETQY; v_call: TRBV27
cdr3_aa: ASRHGLAGPIITDTQY; v_call: TRBV2
cdr3_aa: ASSPGGRTNEKLF; v_call: TRBV5-1
cdr3_aa: ASSSGAGDSYNEQF; v_call: TRBV28
cdr3_aa: ASSLSISGGTEAF; v_call: TRBV5-1
cdr3_aa: ASSSAELRTDTQY; v_call: TRBV28
cdr3_aa: AWSNPAGTQY; v_call: TRBV30
cdr3_aa: ASSLEQMVGTEAF; v_call: TRBV11-1
cdr3_aa: ASSEQPAGANVLT; v_call: TRBV6-1
cdr3_aa: ASSDSYGYT; v_call: TRBV6-4
cdr3_aa: ASSQEGGRADTQY; v_call: TRBV4-3
cdr3_aa: SARGNGANVLT; v_call: TRBV29-1